The rows below give T cell receptor beta chains drawn from one sample of a study of neurological immune-mediated disorders. Using its own MiXCR run on the 5' RACE reads, TCRdb lists one record per CDR3 protein. The profile covers more than 75,000 distinct CDR3 sequences, with around 4.7% appearing a single time and 5.7% taken by the ten largest. The specimen sequenced was PBMCs. The receptor source for this set is a woman aged 55-69 years with multiple sclerosis. The CDR3 runs from the conserved cysteine through the conserved F or W.

J gene	V gene	CDR3 protein
TRBJ2-2	TRBV5-1	CASSGSSRTGTGELFF
TRBJ1-4	TRBV5-1	CASSPRQATNEKLFF
TRBJ2-7	TRBV20-1	CSARTPDRVYEQYF
TRBJ2-2	TRBV6-5	CASSYTPGELFF
TRBJ1-6	TRBV18	CASSLHRDSPLHF
TRBJ1-4	TRBV6-5	CASRSQTGRVTNEKLFF
TRBJ2-2	TRBV7-9	CAGGAGANTVELFF
TRBJ2-6	TRBV20-1	CSARQQGNVLTF
TRBJ2-3	TRBV18	CASSPDNTQYF
TRBJ1-2	TRBV20-1	CSADIVLPYGYTF
TRBJ1-2	TRBV5-1	CASTSGVTDYGYTF
TRBJ2-6	TRBV18	CASSPGQAGANVLTF
TRBJ2-2	TRBV29-1	CSVEGRAGELFF
TRBJ2-7	TRBV5-1	CASSLRSGKQTGSSYEQYF
TRBJ1-2	TRBV5-1	CASSEDPNNYGYTF
TRBJ1-1	TRBV12-3/TRBV12-4	CASSFWGSNTEAFF
TRBJ1-1	TRBV9	CASSVAGGSTEAFF
TRBJ1-1	TRBV27	CASSFWGPQGTEAFF
TRBJ2-3	TRBV20-1	CSARQGAPTDTQYF
TRBJ2-1	TRBV20-1	CSASGGGEQFF
TRBJ2-7	TRBV28	CASSLIYEQYF
TRBJ2-1	TRBV15	CATSRDGQRGANEQFF
TRBJ2-7	TRBV7-8	CASRAEITYEQYF